This TCR beta chain appears in the sequencing data of a study of cytomegalovirus exposure and HLA in healthy donors. Whole-study results and caveats: A later analysis found first-cohort TCR clusters tended to co-occur in the 130 or so validation repertoires. Most sequenced TCRs were rare (though some public TCRs occurred in many donors).

V shed 4 bases and J shed 5 bases, with 24 bases lying between them. This CDR3 comprises 17 residues. Per germline, CDR1 SGHDT and CDR2 YYEEEE. A remark on this clone: Its antigen is not known.

TCRdb keeps only in-frame clones here, not all; method: immunoSEQ multiplex PCR. The data contain 85,000 to 95,000 clones, about 96% of them singletons. The specimen was PBMCs. The genes are TRBV5-6 and TRBJ2-5; D may be TRBD2 (6 bases). The sequence derives from a man aged 18 to 29 in good health and CMV-seronegative. The CDR3 reads CASSRQFQGPRGETQYF. CDR3 nucleotide sequence: TGTGCCAGCAGCCGTCAGTTCCAAGGGCCTCGGGGGGAGACCCAGTACTTC.